This T cell receptor beta chain was captured in a study of cytomegalovirus exposure and HLA in healthy donors. Germline loops: CDR1 MNHNS, CDR2 SASEGT. V gave up 3 bases and J gave up 2 bases; unmatched junction bases: 8. This CDR3 comprises 16 residues. This clone showed up just a few times. Primers included in the PCR were 60 Vbeta and 13 Jbeta primers. Sequencing used immunoSEQ multiplex PCR; TCRdb keeps in-frame clones, though not all of them. Here the sample spans roughly 80,000 clones, roughly 80% being singletons. Source material: PBMCs. The rearrangement links TRBV6-1 to TRBJ2-7; TRBD2 matches at 9 bases. This clonotype was obtained from a woman aged 45-60 years in good health and CMV-seronegative. CDR3 DNA sequence: TGTGCCAGCAGTGAGCAACTAGCGGGTCGAACCTACGAGCAGTACTTC. It encodes CASSEQLAGRTYEQYF.